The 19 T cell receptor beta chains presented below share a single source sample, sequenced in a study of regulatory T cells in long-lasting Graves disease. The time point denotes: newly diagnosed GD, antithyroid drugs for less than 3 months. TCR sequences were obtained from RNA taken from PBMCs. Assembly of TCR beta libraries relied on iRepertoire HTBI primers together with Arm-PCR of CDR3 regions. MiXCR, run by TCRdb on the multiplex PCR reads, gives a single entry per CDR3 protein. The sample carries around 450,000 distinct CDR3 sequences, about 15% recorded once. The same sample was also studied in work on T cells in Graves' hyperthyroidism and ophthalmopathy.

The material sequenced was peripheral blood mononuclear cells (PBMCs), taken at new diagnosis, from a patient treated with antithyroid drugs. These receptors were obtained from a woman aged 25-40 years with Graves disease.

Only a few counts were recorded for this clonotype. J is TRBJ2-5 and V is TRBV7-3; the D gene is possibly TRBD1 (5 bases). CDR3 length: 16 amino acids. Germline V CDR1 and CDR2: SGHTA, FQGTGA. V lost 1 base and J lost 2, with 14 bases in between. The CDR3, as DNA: TGTGCCAGCAGCTTAAGGGGCCAGGGATTGCAAGAGACCCAGTACTTC. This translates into CASSLRGQGLQETQYF.

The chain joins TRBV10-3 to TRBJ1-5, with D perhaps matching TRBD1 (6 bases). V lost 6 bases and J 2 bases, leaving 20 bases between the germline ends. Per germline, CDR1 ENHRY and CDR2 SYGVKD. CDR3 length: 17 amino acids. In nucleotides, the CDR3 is TGTGCCATCAGCAGATCGGGGACCCGACAGGGCAATCAGCCCCAGCATTTT. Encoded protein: CAISRSGTRQGNQPQHF.

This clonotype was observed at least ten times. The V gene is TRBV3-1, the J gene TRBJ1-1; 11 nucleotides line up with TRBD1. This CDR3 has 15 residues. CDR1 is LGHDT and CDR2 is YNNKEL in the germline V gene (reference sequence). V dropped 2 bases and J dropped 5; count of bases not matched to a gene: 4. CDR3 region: CASSQPGQGATEAFF. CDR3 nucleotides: TGTGCCAGCAGCCAACCCGGACAGGGGGCTACTGAAGCTTTCTTT.

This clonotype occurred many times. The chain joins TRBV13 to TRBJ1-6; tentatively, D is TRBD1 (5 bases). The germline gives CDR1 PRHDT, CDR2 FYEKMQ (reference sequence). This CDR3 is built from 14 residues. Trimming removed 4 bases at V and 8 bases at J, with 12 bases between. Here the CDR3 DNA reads TGTGCCAGCAGCTCCCGGGACTTCGATTCACCCCTCCACTTT. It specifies CASSSRDFDSPLHF.

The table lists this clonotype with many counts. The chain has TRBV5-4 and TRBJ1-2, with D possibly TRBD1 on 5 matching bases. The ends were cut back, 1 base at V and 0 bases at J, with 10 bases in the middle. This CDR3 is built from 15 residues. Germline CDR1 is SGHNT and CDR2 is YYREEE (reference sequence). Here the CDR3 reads CASSLKGPANYGYTF. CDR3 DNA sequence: TGTGCCAGCAGCTTGAAGGGGCCTGCTAACTATGGCTACACCTTC.

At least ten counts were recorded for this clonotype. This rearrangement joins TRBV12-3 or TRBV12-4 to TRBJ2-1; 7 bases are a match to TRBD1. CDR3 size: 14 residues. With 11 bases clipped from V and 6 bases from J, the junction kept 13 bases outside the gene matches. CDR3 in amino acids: CAVPWGRQGNEQFF. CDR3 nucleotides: TGTGCCGTGCCTTGGGGCCGACAGGGCAATGAGCAGTTCTTC.

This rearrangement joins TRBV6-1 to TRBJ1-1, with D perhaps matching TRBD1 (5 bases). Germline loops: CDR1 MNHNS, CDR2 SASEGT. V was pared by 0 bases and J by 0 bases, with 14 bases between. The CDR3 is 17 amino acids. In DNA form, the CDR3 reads TGTGCCAGCAGTGAAGCGCCAATGACAGATTTGAACACTGAAGCTTTCTTT. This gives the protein CASSEAPMTDLNTEAFF.

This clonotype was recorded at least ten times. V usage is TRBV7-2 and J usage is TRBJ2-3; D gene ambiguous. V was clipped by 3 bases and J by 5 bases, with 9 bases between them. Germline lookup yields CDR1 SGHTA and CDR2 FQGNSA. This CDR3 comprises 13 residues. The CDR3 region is CASSLKVGDTQYF. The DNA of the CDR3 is TGTGCCAGCAGCTTGAAGGTGGGAGATACGCAGTATTTT.

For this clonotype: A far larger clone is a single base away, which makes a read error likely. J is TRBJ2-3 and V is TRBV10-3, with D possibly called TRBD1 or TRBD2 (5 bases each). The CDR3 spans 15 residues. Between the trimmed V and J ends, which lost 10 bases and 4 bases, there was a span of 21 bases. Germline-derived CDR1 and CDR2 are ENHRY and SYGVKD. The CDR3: CASTGGAGGPDTQYF. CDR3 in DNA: TGTGCCAGCACCGGTGGGGCCGGAGGCCCAGATACGCAGTATTTT.

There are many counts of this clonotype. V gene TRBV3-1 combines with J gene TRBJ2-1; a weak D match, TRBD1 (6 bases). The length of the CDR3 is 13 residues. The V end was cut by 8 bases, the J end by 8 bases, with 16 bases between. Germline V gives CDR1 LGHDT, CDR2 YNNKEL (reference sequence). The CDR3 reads CASALGGTHEQFF. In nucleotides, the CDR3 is TGTGCCAGCGCCCTAGGGGGTACCCATGAGCAGTTCTTC.

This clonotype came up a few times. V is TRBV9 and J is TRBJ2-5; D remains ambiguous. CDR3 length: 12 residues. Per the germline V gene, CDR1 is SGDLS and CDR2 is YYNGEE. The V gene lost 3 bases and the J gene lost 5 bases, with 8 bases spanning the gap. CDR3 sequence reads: CASSARGETQYF. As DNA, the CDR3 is TGTGCCAGCAGCGCCCGTGGGGAGACCCAGTACTTC.

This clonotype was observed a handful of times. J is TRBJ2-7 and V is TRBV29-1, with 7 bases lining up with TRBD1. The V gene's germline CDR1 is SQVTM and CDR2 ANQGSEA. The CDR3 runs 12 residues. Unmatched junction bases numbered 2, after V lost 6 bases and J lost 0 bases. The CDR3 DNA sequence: TGCAGCGTCGACAGGGTCTCCTACGAGCAGTACTTC. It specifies CSVDRVSYEQYF.

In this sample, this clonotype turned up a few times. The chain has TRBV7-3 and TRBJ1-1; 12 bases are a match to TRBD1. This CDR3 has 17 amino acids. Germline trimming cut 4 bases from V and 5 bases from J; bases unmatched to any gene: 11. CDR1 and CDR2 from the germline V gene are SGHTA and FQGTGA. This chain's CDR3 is CASSSHTGTGGGTEAFF. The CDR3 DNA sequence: TGTGCCAGCAGCTCTCACACCGGGACAGGGGGCGGAACTGAAGCTTTCTTT.

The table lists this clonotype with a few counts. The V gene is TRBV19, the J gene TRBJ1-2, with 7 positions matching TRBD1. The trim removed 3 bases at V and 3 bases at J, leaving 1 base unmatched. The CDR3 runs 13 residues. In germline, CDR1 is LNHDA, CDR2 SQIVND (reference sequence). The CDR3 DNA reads TGTGCCAGTAGTATCGGACAGGACTATGGCTACACCTTC. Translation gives CASSIGQDYGYTF.

CDR3 DNA: TGTGCCAGCAGCTTCTCCGGACCGACTAGCGGGAGGGTGGAGACCCAGTACTTC. Protein product: CASSFSGPTSGRVETQYF. The V call is TRBV7-2, the J call TRBJ2-5, with TRBD2 matching 14 bases. V shed 3 bases, J shed 5 bases, and the junction held 11 bases outside the gene matches. The CDR3 has 18 amino acids. CDR1 is SGHTA, CDR2 FQGNSA, per germline.

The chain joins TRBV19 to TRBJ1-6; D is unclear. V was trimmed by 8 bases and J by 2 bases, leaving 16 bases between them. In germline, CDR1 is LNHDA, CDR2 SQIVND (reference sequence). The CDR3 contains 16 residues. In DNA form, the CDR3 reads TGTGCCAGTTGCGTCGGGTCCGCGACCTATAATTCACCCCTCCACTTT. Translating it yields CASCVGSATYNSPLHF.

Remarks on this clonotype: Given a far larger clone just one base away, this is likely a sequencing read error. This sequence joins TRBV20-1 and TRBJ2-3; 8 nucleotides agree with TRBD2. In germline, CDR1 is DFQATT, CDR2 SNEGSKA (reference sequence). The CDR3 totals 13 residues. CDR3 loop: CSANSGLGGEQSF. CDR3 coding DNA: TGCAGTGCTAATTCGGGACTAGGAGGTGAGCAGTCCTTC.

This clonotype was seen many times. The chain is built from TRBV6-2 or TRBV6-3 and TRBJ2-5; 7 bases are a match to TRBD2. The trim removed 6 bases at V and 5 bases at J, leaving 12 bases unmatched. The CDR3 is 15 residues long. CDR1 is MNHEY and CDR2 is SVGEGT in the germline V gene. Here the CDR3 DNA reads TGTGCCAGCAGACAACGACGACTAGCAGGGGAGACCCAGTACTTC. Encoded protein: CASRQRRLAGETQYF.

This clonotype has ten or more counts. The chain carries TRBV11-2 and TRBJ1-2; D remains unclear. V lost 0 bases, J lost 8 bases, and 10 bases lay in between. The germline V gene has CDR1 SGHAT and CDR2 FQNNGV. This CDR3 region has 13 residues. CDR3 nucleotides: TGTGCCAGCAGCTTAGATAAGGGAAGCGGCTACACCTTC. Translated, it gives CASSLDKGSGYTF.